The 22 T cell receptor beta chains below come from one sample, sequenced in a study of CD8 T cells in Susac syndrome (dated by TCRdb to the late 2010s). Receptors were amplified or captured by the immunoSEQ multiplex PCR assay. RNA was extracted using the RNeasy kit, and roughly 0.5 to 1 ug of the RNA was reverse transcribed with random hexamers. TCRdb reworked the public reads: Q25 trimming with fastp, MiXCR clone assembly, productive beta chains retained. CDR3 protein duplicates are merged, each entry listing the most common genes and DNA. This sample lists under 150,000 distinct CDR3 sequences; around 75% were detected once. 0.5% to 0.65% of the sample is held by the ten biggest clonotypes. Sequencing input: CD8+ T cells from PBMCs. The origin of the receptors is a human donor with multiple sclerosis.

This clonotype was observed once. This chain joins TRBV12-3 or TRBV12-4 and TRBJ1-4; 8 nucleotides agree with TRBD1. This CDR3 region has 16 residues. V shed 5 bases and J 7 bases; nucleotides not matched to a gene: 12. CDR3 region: CASSPYPQGAPEKLFF. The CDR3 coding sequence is TGTGCCAGCAGTCCCTACCCTCAGGGGGCGCCTGAAAAACTGTTTTTT.

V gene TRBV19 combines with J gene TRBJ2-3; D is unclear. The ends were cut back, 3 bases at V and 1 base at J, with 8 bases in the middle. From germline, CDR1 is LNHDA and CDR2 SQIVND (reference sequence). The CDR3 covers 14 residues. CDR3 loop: CASSIISGTDTQYF. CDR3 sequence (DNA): TGTGCCAGTAGTATTATCTCAGGCACAGATACGCAGTATTTT.

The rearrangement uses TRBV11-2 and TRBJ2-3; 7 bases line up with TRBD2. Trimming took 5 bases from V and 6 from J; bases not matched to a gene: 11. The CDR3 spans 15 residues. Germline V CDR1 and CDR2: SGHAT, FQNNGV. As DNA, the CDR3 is TGTGCCAGCAGCGGACGTAGCGGGCTGACTGATACGCAGTATTTT. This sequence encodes CASSGRSGLTDTQYF.

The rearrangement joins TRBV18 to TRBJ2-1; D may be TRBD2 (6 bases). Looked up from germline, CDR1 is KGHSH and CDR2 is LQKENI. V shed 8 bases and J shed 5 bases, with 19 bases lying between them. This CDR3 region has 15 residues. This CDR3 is CASRDFLGSNNEQFF. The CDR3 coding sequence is TGTGCCAGCCGGGACTTCCTAGGGTCAAACAATGAGCAGTTCTTC.

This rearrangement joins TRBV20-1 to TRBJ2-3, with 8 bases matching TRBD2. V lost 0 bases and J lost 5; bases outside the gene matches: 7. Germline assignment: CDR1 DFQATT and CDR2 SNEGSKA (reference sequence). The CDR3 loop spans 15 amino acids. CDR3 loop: CSARDKSGSIDTQYF. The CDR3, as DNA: TGCAGTGCTAGAGATAAGAGCGGGAGTATAGATACGCAGTATTTT.

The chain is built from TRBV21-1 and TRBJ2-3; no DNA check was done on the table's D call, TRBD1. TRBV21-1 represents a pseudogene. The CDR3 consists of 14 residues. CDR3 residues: CASRGGTSTDTQYF. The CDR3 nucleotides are TGTGCCAGTCGCGGGGGAACTAGCACAGATACGCAGTATTTT.

CDR3 residues: CASSSNKEAFF. The CDR3, as DNA: TGTGCCAGCAGCTCGAACAAGGAGGCTTTCTTT. The V call is TRBV7-8, the J call TRBJ1-1; the D is unclear. V was trimmed by 4 bases and J by 11 bases, leaving 11 bases between them. The CDR3 is 11 amino acids. CDR1 and CDR2 from the germline V gene are SGHVS and FQNEAQ.

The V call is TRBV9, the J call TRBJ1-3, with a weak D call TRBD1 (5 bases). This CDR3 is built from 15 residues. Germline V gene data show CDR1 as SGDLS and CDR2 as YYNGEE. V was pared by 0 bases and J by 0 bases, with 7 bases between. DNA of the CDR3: TGTGCCAGCAGCGTAGGGGGCAGCTCTGGAAACACCATATATTTT. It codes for CASSVGGSSGNTIYF.

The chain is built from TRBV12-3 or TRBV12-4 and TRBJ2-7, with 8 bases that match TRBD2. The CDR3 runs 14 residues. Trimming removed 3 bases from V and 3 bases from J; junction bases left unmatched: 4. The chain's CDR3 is CASSFGRGGYEQYF. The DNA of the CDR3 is TGTGCCAGCAGTTTCGGGAGGGGAGGCTACGAGCAGTACTTC.

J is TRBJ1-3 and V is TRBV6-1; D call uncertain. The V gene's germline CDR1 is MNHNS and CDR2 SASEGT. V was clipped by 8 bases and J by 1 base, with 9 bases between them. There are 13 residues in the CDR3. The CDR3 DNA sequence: TGTGCCAGCCGGACCCCATCTGGAAACACCATATATTTT. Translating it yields CASRTPSGNTIYF.

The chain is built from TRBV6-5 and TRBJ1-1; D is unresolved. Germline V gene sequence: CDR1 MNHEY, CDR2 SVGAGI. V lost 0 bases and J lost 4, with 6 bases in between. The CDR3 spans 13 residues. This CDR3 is CASSYSVATEAFF. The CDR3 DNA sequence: TGTGCCAGCAGTTACTCCGTAGCCACTGAAGCTTTCTTT.

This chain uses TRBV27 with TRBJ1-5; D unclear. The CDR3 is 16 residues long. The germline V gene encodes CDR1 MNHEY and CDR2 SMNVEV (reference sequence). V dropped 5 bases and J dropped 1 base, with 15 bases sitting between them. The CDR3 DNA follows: TGTGCCAGCAGTCCTATCGCGGGCTTCAGCAATCAGCCCCAGCATTTT. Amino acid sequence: CASSPIAGFSNQPQHF.

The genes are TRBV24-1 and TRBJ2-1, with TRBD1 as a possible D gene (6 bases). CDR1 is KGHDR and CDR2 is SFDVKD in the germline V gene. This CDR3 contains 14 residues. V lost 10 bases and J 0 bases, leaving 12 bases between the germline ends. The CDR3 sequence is CATGGESSYNEQFF. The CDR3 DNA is TGTGCCACTGGGGGCGAGAGCTCCTACAATGAGCAGTTCTTC.

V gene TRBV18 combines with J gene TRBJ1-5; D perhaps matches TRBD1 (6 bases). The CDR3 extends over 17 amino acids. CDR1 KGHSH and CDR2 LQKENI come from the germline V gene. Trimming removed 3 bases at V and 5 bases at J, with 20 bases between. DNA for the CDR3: TGTGCCAGCTCACCGCGACGGGGGCTGGCCCTCCATCAGCCCCAGCATTTT. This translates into CASSPRRGLALHQPQHF.

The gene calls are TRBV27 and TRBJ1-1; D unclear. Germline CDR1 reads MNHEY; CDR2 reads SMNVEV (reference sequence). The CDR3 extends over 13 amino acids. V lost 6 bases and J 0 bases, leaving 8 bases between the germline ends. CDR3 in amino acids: CASRDVLNTEAFF. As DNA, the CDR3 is TGTGCCAGCAGGGATGTCCTGAACACTGAAGCTTTCTTT.

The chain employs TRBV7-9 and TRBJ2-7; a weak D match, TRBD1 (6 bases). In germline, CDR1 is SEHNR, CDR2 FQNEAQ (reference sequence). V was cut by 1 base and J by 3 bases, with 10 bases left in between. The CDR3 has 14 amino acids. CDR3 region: CASSLGGTNYEQYF. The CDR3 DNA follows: TGTGCCAGCAGCTTAGGGGGGACAAACTACGAGCAGTACTTC. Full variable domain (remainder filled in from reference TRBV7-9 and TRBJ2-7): DTGVSQNPRHKITKRGQNVTFRCDPISEHNRLYWYRQTLGQGPEFLTYFQNEAQLEKSRLLSDRFSAERPKGSFSTLEIQRTEQGDSAMYLCASSLGGTNYEQYFGPGTRLTVT.

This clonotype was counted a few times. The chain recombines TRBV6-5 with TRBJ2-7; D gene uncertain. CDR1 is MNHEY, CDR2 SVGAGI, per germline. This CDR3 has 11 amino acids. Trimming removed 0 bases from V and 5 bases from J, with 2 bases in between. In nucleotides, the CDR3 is TGTGCCAGCAGTTACTCGGACGAGCAGTACTTC. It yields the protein CASSYSDEQYF.

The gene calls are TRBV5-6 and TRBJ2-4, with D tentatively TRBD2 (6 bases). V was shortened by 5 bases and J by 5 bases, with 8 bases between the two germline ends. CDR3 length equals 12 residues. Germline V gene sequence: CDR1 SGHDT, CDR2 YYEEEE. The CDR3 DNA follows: TGTGCCAGCAGGGGGGGTGAAAACATTCAGTACTTC. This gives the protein CASRGGENIQYF.

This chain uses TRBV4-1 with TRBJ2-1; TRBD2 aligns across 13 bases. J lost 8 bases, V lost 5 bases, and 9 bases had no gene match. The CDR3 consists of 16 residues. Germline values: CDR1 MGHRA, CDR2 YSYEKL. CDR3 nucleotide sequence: TGCGCCAGCAGCACCCGGACTAGCGGGAGAGTGGATGAGCAGTTCTTC. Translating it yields CASSTRTSGRVDEQFF.

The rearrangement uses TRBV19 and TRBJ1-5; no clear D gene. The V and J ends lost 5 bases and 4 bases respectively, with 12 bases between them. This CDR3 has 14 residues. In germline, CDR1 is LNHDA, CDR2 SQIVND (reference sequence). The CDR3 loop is CASSWVSFNQPQHF. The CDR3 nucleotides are TGTGCCAGTAGTTGGGTCTCTTTTAATCAGCCCCAGCATTTT.

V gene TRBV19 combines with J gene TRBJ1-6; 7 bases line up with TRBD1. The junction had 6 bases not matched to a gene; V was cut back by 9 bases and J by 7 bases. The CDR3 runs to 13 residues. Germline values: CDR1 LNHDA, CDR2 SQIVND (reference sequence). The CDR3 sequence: CASRGQPNSPLHF. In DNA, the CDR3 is TGTGCCAGCCGGGGACAGCCGAATTCACCCCTCCACTTT. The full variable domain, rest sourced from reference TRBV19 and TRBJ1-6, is DGGITQSPKYLFRKEGQNVTLSCEQNLNHDAMYWYRQDPGQGLRLIYYSQIVNDFQKGDIAEGYSVSREKKESFPLTVTSAQKNPTAFYLCASRGQPNSPLHFGNGTRLTVT.

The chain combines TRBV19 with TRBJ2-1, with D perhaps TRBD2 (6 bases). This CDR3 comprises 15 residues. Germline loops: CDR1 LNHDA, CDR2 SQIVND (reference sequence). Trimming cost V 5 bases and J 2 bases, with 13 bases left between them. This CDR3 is CASSSVAGTYNEQFF. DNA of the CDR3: TGTGCCAGTAGTTCGGTGGCGGGGACCTACAATGAGCAGTTCTTC.